This record looks at one TCR beta chain sequence and its context. Its target is not known. The sample comes from a study of response to subunit inactivated influenza vaccine. Findings of the study overall: Only a handful of new T cells, the authors suggested, are recruited with each seasonal influenza vaccination.

V was pared by 6 bases and J by 5 bases, with 20 bases between. CDR3 size: 15 residues. Germline assignment: CDR1 DFQATT and CDR2 SNEGSKA (reference sequence). MiXCR was run by TCRdb on the RT-PCR reads, yielding one entry per CDR3 protein. The sample contains 500,000 or so distinct CDR3 sequences, about a tenth of which appear only once. The TCR originated in a man in his fifties or sixties who received an inactivated influenza vaccine. The rearrangement uses TRBV20-1 and TRBJ2-1; D ambiguous. The specimen was PBMCs from blood, collected 40 to 50 days after vaccination. DNA of the CDR3: TGCAGTGCAACCAAGGACGGCGTTATCCACAATGAGCAGTTCTTC. Protein product: CSATKDGVIHNEQFF.